Below are 16 T cell receptor beta chains sequenced from a single sample in a study of monozygotic twins with inflammatory bowel disease. TCRdb re-called the 5' RACE reads and catalogs CDR3 proteins one per entry, DNA excluded. The sample shows about 380,000 distinct CDR3 sequences, and around 2.6% sits with its ten largest clones. Source material: blood. These receptors came from a human donor with ulcerative colitis or Crohn's disease, or a healthy co-twin of an affected twin (not recorded which).

V gene TRBV5-1 combines with J gene TRBJ2-5; no DNA is available, so the TRBD1 call from TCRdb remains unchecked. CDR1 is SGHRS, CDR2 YFSETQ, per germline. The CDR3 runs 13 residues. The CDR3 reads CASSQGREETQYF.

The V and J genes are TRBV5-5 and TRBJ2-6. The germline CDR1 and CDR2 sequences are SGHKS and YYEKEE (reference sequence). The CDR3 totals 15 residues. This CDR3 reads CASSLGDSGANVLTF.

The chain is built from TRBV6-6 and TRBJ2-7; TCRdb's D call of TRBD1 is untestable without DNA. Germline CDR1 reads MNHNY; CDR2 reads SVGAGI (reference sequence). This CDR3 spans 14 amino acids. CDR3 protein: CASRTGQGAREQYF.

This chain connects TRBV20-1 to TRBJ1-1; TCRdb's D gene call, TRBD1, goes unchecked for lack of DNA. The CDR3 is 13 residues long. Looked up from germline, CDR1 is DFQATT and CDR2 is SNEGSKA (reference sequence). The CDR3 is CSARSRVGGEAFF.

The chain has TRBV6-6 and TRBJ2-2. This CDR3 has 14 residues. Looked up from germline, CDR1 is MNHNY and CDR2 is SVGAGI (reference sequence). The CDR3 is CASSYLANTGELFF.

The V call is TRBV7-9, the J call TRBJ2-3; absent DNA, TCRdb's TRBD1 call cannot be checked. The CDR3 has 16 residues. Germline V gives CDR1 SEHNR, CDR2 FQNEAQ (reference sequence). The CDR3 loop is CASSLVLGQSTDTQYF.

CDR3 in amino acids: CASSYSPQGNGYTF. The V and J genes are TRBV6-5 and TRBJ1-2; TCRdb's D gene call, TRBD1, goes unchecked for lack of DNA. Germline V gene sequence: CDR1 MNHEY, CDR2 SVGAGI. The CDR3 is 14 amino acids.

The genes are TRBV24-1 and TRBJ2-3; TCRdb lists TRBD2, though no DNA is available to test this call. Germline V gene lookup returns CDR1 KGHDR and CDR2 SFDVKD. This CDR3 contains 18 residues. The CDR3 sequence: CATSDPGLADSSTDTQYF.

This rearrangement joins TRBV11-2 to TRBJ2-3; TCRdb's assignment of TRBD2 cannot be checked, as there is no DNA. The CDR3 runs to 20 residues. Germline V gene data show CDR1 as SGHAT and CDR2 as FQNNGV. CDR3 protein: CASSLVSPTRAGGSTDTQYF. Looking up the rest from reference TRBV11-2 and TRBJ2-3 gives the full variable domain: EAGVAQSPRYKIIEKRQSVAFWCNPISGHATLYWYQQILGQGPKLLIQFQNNGVVDDSQLPKDRFSAERLKGVDSTLKIQPAKLEDSAVYLCASSLVSPTRAGGSTDTQYFGPGTRLTVL.

This rearrangement joins TRBV5-4 to TRBJ2-7; there is no DNA to check the TCRdb D call of TRBD2. Germline CDR1 SGHNT, CDR2 YYREEE (reference sequence). The length of the CDR3 is 14 residues. Here the CDR3 reads CASSSPASGGEQYF.

The V and J genes are TRBV7-9 and TRBJ1-5; TCRdb outputs TRBD1, but without DNA this stays unchecked. The CDR3 spans 14 residues. CDR1 is SEHNR and CDR2 is FQNEAQ in the germline V gene (reference sequence). CDR3 in amino acids: CASSSQGYNQPQHF.

The chain is built from TRBV19 and TRBJ1-1; TCRdb's D call of TRBD1 is untestable without DNA. Germline V gene sequence: CDR1 LNHDA, CDR2 SQIVND (reference sequence). The CDR3 extends over 12 amino acids. CDR3 protein: CASRQGFAEAFF. Variable domain in full (rest from reference TRBV19 and TRBJ1-1): DGGITQSPKYLFRKEGQNVTLSCEQNLNHDAMYWYRQDPGQGLRLIYYSQIVNDFQKGDIAEGYSVSREKKESFPLTVTSAQKNPTAFYLCASRQGFAEAFFGQGTRLTVV.

The gene calls are TRBV12-3 or TRBV12-4 and TRBJ2-1; the D call of TRBD1 rests on TCRdb alone, since no DNA is present to check it. This CDR3 region has 12 residues. CDR3 amino acids: CASSFQGFKQFF.

The chain joins TRBV5-1 to TRBJ1-1. The V gene's germline CDR1 is SGHRS and CDR2 YFSETQ. The CDR3 is made up of 12 amino acids. CDR3 amino acids: CASSVANTEAFF. The variable domain in full, completed from reference TRBV5-1 and TRBJ1-1, reads KAGVTQTPRYLIKTRGQQVTLSCSPISGHRSVSWYQQTPGQGLQFLFEYFSETQRNKGNFPGRFSGRQFSNSRSEMNVSTLELGDSALYLCASSVANTEAFFGQGTRLTVV.

The rearrangement joins TRBV11-2 to TRBJ1-1; as DNA is missing, the TRBD1 call by TCRdb cannot be tested. The CDR3 totals 16 residues. From germline, CDR1 is SGHAT and CDR2 FQNNGV. CDR3 protein: CASSLEVPRVGTEAFF.

The V call is TRBV28, the J call TRBJ1-1; the D call from TCRdb, TRBD1, cannot be confirmed without DNA. CDR3 length: 12 amino acids. Germline values: CDR1 MDHEN, CDR2 SYDVKM. The CDR3 sequence is CASSILGREAFF.